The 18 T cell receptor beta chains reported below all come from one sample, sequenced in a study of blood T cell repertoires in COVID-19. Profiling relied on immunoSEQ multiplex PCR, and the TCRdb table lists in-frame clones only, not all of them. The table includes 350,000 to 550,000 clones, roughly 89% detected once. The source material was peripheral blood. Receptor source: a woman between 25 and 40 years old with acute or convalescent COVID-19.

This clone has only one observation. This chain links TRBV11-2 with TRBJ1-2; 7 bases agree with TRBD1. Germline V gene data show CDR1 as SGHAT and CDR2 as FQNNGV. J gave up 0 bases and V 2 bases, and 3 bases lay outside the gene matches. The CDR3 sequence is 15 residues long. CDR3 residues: CASSLRTGANYGYTF. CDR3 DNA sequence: TGTGCCAGCAGCTTAAGGACAGGAGCTAACTATGGCTACACCTTC.

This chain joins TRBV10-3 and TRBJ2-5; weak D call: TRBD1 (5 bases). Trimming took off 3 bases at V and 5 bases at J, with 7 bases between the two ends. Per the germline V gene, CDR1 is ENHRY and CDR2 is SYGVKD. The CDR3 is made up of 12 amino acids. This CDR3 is CAISDRDETQYF. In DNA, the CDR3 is TGTGCCATCAGTGACAGGGATGAGACCCAGTACTTC.

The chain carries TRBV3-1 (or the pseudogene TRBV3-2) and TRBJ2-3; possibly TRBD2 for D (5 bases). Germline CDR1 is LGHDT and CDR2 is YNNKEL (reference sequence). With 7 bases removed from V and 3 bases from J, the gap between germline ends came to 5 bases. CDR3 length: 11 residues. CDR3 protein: CASTGTDTQYF. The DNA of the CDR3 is TGTGCCAGCACGGGGACAGATACGCAGTATTTT.

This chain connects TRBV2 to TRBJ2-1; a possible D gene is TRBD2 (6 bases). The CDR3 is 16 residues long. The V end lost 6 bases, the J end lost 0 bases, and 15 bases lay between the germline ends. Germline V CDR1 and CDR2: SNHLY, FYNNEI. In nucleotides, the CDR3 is TGTGCCAGCAGCGGTTCACGGGAGTCCTCCTACAATGAGCAGTTCTTC. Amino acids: CASSGSRESSYNEQFF.

DNA for the CDR3: TGTGCCAGCAGCCAGGTGGGCGACAGGGGGACTTATGGCTACACCTTC. Residues: CASSQVGDRGTYGYTF. The genes are TRBV3-1 (or the pseudogene TRBV3-2) and TRBJ1-2, with TRBD1 matching 9 bases. The germline V gene has CDR1 LGHDT and CDR2 YNNKEL (reference sequence). The CDR3 covers 16 residues. Trimming removed 3 bases from V and 5 bases from J; junction bases left unmatched: 10.

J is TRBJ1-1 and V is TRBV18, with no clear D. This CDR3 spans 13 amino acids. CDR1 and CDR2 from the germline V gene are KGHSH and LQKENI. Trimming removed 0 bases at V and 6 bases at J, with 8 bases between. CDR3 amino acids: CASSPPSSAEAFF. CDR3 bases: TGTGCCAGCTCACCACCGTCCAGCGCTGAAGCTTTCTTT.

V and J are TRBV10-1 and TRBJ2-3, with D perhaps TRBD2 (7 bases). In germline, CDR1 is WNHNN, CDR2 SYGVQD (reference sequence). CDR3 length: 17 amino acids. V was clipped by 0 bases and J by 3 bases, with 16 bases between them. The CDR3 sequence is CASSESPPGGRTDTQYF. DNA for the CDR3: TGCGCCAGCAGTGAGTCGCCCCCGGGGGGCCGTACAGATACGCAGTATTTT.

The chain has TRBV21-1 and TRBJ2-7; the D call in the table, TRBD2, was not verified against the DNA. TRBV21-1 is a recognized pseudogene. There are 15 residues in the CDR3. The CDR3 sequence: CASSVGGPVGHEQYF. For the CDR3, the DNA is TGTGCCAGCAGCGTCGGGGGACCCGTGGGGCACGAGCAGTACTTC.

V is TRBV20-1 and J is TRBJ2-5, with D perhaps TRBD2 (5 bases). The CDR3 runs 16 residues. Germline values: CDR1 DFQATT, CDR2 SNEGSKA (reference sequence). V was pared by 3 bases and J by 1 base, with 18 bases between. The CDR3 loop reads CSASNRWITSQETQYF. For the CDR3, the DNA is TGCAGTGCTAGTAACCGATGGATAACTAGCCAAGAGACCCAGTACTTC.

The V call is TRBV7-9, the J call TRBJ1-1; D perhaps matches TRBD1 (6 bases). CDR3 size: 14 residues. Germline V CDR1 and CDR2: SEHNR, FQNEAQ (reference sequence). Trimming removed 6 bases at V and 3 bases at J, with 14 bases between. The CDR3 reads CASRFTGLDTEAFF. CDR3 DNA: TGTGCCAGCAGGTTCACAGGGCTGGACACTGAAGCTTTCTTT.

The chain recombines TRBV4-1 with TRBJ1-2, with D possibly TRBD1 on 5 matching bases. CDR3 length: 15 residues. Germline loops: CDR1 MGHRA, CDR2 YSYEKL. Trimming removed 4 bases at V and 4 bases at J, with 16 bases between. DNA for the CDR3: TGCGCCAGCAGCCCCCCAATCGGGGGGAGCTATGGCTACACCTTC. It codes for CASSPPIGGSYGYTF.

This CDR3 reads CASSPALRQGYSGANVLTF. The CDR3 nucleotides are TGTGCCAGCAGCCCCGCCCTTAGACAGGGATACTCTGGGGCCAACGTCCTGACTTTC. This sequence joins TRBV11-2 and TRBJ2-6; 7 nucleotides line up with TRBD1. Germline V gene sequence: CDR1 SGHAT, CDR2 FQNNGV. J was trimmed by 0 bases and V by 5 bases; bases with no gene match: 13. The CDR3 runs 19 residues.

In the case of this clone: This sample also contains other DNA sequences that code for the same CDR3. CDR3 nucleotides: TGCAGCGCTAGGACAGGGGGAAACTATGGCTACACCTTC. This translates into CSARTGGNYGYTF. This chain links TRBV29-1 with TRBJ1-2, with 10 bases aligning to TRBD1. The V gene's germline CDR1 is SQVTM and CDR2 ANQGSEA. The V and J ends lost 7 bases and 2 bases, in that order; junction bases with no gene match: 4. CDR3 length: 13 residues. Full variable domain (remainder filled in from reference TRBV29-1 and TRBJ1-2): SAVISQKPSRDICQRGTSLTIQCQVDSQVTMMFWYRQQPGQSLTLIATANQGSEATYESGFVIDKFPISRPNLTFSTLTVSNMSPEDSSIYLCSARTGGNYGYTFGSGTRLTVV.

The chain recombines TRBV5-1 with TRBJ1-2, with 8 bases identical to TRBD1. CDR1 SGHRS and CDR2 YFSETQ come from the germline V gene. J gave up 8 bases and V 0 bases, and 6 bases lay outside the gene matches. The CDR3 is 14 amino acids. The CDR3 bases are TGCGCCAGCAGCTTGGATGACAGGGGAGACGGCTACACCTTC. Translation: CASSLDDRGDGYTF.

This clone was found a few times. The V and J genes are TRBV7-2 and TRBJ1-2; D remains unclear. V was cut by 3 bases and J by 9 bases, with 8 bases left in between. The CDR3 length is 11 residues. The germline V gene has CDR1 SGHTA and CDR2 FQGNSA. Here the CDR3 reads CASSLGVRYTF. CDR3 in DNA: TGTGCCAGCAGCTTGGGAGTTCGCTACACCTTC. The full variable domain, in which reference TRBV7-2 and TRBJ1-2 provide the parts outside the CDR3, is GAGVSQSPSNKVTEKGKDVELRCDPISGHTALYWYRQSLGQGLEFLIYFQGNSAPDKSGLPSDRFSAERTGGSVSTLTIQRTQQEDSAVYLCASSLGVRYTFGSGTRLTVV.

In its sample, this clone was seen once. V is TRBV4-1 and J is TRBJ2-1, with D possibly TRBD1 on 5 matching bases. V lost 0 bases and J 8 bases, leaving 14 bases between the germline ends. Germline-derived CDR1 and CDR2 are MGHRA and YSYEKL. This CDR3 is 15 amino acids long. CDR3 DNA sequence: TGCGCCAGCAGCCAAGATGACAGTATAGGCGATGAGCAGTTCTTC. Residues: CASSQDDSIGDEQFF.

The CDR3, as DNA: TGTGCCAGCAGCTCGAGGGGGGGAAGCGAGCAGTACTTC. It translates to CASSSRGGSEQYF. The chain employs TRBV11-2 and TRBJ2-7, with a tentative D call TRBD2 (7 bases). V lost 4 bases, J lost 6 bases, and 13 bases lay in between. Germline V gene lookup returns CDR1 SGHAT and CDR2 FQNNGV. CDR3 size: 13 residues.

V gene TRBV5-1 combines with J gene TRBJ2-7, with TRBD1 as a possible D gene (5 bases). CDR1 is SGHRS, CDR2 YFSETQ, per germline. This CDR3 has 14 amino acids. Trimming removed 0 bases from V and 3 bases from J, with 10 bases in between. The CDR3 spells CASSLGDSNYEQYF. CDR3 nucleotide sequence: TGCGCCAGCAGCTTGGGTGACAGCAACTACGAGCAGTACTTC.